This T cell receptor beta chain is drawn from a study of beta chain features in type 1 diabetes. Expressed TCRB transcripts were sequenced after all isolated RNA was converted to cDNA. The method was immunoSEQ multiplex PCR; TCRdb's version includes in-frame clones alone and lacks a portion of them. The sample holds tens of thousands of clones, around 52% seen once. This clone appeared a few times. Sequencing was done on a sample of Tregs from blood. This receptor was obtained from a woman between 18 and 29 years old in good health.

Here the CDR3 DNA reads TGTGCCAGCAGATCTAGTGATACGCAGTATTTT. This sequence encodes CASRSSDTQYF. The chain carries TRBV2 and TRBJ2-3; no clear D gene. Looked up from germline, CDR1 is SNHLY and CDR2 is FYNNEI. The CDR3 is 11 amino acids. Between the trimmed V and J ends, which lost 6 bases and 6 bases, there was a span of 7 bases.